The T cell receptor beta chain under discussion was sequenced for a study of response to subunit inactivated influenza vaccine. CDR1 is SGHRS, CDR2 YFSETQ, per germline. Trimming took off 0 bases at V and 8 bases at J, with 20 bases between the two ends. This CDR3 is built from 16 residues. The study's findings and limits: It was the authors' suggestion that each seasonal influenza vaccination recruits few new T cells.

Concerning this clonotype itself: Its target is unknown.

Via MiXCR, TCRdb re-called the RT-PCR reads, giving one row per CDR3 protein. Of approximately 730,000 distinct CDR3 sequences in the sample, roughly 13% were seen once. This receptor was taken from a man aged 50 to 60 who received an inactivated influenza vaccine. The sequencing here drew on PBMCs from blood, taken 14 to 15 days before vaccination. The rearrangement uses TRBV5-1 and TRBJ1-2, with D tentatively TRBD1 (6 bases). CDR3 DNA sequence: TGCGCCAGCAGCTTGGTGCCGAACACAGGGTTGAACGGCTACACCTTC. This codes for CASSLVPNTGLNGYTF.